This T cell receptor (beta chain) was obtained from a study of cytomegalovirus exposure and HLA in healthy donors (dated by TCRdb to about 2017). Some background on the complete study: According to a later analysis, the roughly 130 validation repertoires were produced on the same platform as the roughly 600 repertoires of the first cohort. The aim of the study was to test whether cataloging public T cell receptors could identify signatures of past pathogen exposure. Besides the first cohort of approximately 710 subjects, a separate validation cohort made up of roughly 120 different subjects was used. The study combined high-throughput TCR immunosequencing, statistical association of individual TCRs with disease status, and machine learning to predict cytomegalovirus infection status. Here is what the overall study found, with its caveats: In both the original and validation cohorts, the classifier was reported to diagnose cytomegalovirus status with high specificity and sensitivity. In vitro tests confirmed that a few of the cytomegalovirus-associated TCR beta chains recognize cytomegalovirus antigens. The authors suggested that the approach could potentially be generalized to other disease states and immunological phenotypes. In a later analysis, TCRs clustered in the first cohort were found to also tend to co-occur in the approximately 110 validation repertoires, with approximately 94% of cluster scores above 0. In the study, some 160 TCR beta chains were listed as associated with cytomegalovirus. The validation cohort had no HLA typing available for a later analysis, so co-occurrence within that cohort was assessed over all 120 or so repertoires. While some public TCRs were present in many individuals, most TCR sequences turned up only very rarely across donors.

Library generation was performed with the immunoSEQ multiplex PCR assay. The paper's data handling went like this. A statistical classification framework was developed to diagnose cytomegalovirus status using the catalog of TCR beta chain sequences. This is the immuneACCESS table as TCRdb keeps it, with only in-frame sequences that have V and J called. A part of the clones is gone; compared with another copy, unresolved V genes explain less than half, and the rest is unexplained. V and J calls and clone size are as listed in that table; D and trimming were resolved from the DNA. This sample has around 91,000 clones in its table, and approximately 93% of those were observed once. The top ten hold about 1% of the sample. The donors belonged to the validation cohort of around 120 subjects, which was separate from the roughly 670-subject first cohort. Turning to this clone: Its antigen remains undetermined. Base qualities are not recorded, but no much larger clone differs from it by a single base.

Spanning cysteine to phenylalanine, the CDR3 consists of 18 amino acids. Kept here is only the CDR3 DNA, which spans 54 bases and is read in frame from base 1. The chain uses TRBV21-1 and TRBJ2-3; the table's D call of TRBD1 was not tested on the DNA. TRBV21-1 is a recognized pseudogene. The sample consisted of PBMCs. This sequence was found in a woman under 40 in good health and CMV-seropositive. Here is the DNA: TGTGCCAGCAGCAGCCACAGGGGGCGGTGGGGTTGCCCAGATACGCAGTATTTT. Translated, this is CASSSHRGRWGCPDTQYF.